This TCR beta chain was sequenced during a study of CD8 T cells in acute hepatitis C reinfection. The germline CDR1 and CDR2 sequences are LNHDA and SQIVND (reference sequence). The CDR3 has 15 residues. Trimming cost V 5 bases and J 4 bases, with 17 bases left between them. Time point noted: naive CD8 control sorted from an acute-time-point sample. Data came from immunoSEQ multiplex PCR; TCRdb stores just in-frame clones and leaves some out. Seen here are some 38,000 clones, 85% to 90% observed once, and the top ten hold under 0.65%. This sequence joins TRBV19 and TRBJ1-1, with D possibly being TRBD1 (5 bases). This sequence was found in a man aged 25-40 years with chronic hepatitis C. Sequencing input: naive CD8+ T cells from PBMCs. CDR3 DNA sequence: TGTGCCAGTAGTCACGGGACTGTGGTGGTCACTGAAGCTTTCTTT. Translating gives CASSHGTVVVTEAFF.